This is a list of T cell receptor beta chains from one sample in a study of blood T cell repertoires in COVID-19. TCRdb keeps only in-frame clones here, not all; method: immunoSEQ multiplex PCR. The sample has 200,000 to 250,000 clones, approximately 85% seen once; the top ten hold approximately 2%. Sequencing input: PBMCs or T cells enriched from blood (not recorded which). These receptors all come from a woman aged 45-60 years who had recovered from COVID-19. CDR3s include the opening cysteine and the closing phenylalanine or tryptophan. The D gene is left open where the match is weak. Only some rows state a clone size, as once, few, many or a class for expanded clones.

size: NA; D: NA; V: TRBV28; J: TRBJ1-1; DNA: TGTGCCACCGCGGGACCACCCTTAGCTTTCTTT; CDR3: CATAGPPLAFF
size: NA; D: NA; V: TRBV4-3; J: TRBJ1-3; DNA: TGCGCCAGCAGCCAAGACAGGGTAGCTGGAAACACCATATATTTT; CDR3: CASSQDRVAGNTIYF
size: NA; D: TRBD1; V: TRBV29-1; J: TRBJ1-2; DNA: TGCAGCGCCCTTCGACAGGGATCAAACTATGGCTACACCTTC; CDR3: CSALRQGSNYGYTF
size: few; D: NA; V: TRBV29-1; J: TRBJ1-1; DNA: TGCAGCGCGAGGGGGTCGGGTAGGACTGAAGCTTTCTTT; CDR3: CSARGSGRTEAFF
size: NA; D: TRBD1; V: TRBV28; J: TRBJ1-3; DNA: TGTGCCAGCAGTTTGTTGGGGACAGGGGCTGGAAACACCATATATTTT; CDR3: CASSLLGTGAGNTIYF
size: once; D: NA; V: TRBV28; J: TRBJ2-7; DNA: TGTGCCAGCCATAAATCCGGGATCTACGAGCAGTACTTC; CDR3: CASHKSGIYEQYF
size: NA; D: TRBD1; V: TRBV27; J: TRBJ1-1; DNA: TGTGCCAGCAGTCCCTCCGGGACAGGGAACACTGAAGCTTTCTTT; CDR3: CASSPSGTGNTEAFF
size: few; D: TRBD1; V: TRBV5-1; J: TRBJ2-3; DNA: TGCGCCAGCAGCCTCCAGGGGGTCTCTAGCACAGATACGCAGTATTTT; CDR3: CASSLQGVSSTDTQYF
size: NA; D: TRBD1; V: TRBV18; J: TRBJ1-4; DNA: TGTGCCAGCTCACCTGGACAGGGTGGGACTGAAAAACTGTTTTTT; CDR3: CASSPGQGGTEKLFF
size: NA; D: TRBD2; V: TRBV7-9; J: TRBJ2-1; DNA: TGTGCCAGCACCCAAGCGGGAGGGCTCGGTGAGCAGTTCTTC; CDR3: CASTQAGGLGEQFF
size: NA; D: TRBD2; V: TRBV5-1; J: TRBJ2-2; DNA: TGCGCCAGCAGCCTGGGACTAGCAGGGAACACCGGGGAGCTGTTTTTT; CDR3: CASSLGLAGNTGELFF
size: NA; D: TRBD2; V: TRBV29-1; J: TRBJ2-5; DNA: TGCAGCGTTGATCCCGGCGGGGGGGGGACCCAGTACTTC; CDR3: CSVDPGGGGTQYF
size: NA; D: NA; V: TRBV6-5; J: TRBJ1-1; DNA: TGTGCCAGCAGTTACGGGGGACACAAGAACACTGAAGCTTTCTTT; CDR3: CASSYGGHKNTEAFF
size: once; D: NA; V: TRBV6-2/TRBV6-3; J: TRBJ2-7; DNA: TGTGCCAGCAGCCGGGACTCCAACGCCGTCTACGAGCAGTACTTC; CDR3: CASSRDSNAVYEQYF
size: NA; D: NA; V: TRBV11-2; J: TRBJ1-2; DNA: TGTGCCAGCAGCTCAATTAGAAACAGGGTACCAGCTAACTATGGCTACACCTTC; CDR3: CASSSIRNRVPANYGYTF
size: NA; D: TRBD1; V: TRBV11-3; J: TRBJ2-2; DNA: TGTGCCAGCAGCTTAGTAGGGGGCCGGGAGCTGTTTTTT; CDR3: CASSLVGGRELFF
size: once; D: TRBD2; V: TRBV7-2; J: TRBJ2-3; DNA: TGTGCCAGCGACCTAGCGGGGCTAAGCACAGATACGCAGTATTTT; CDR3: CASDLAGLSTDTQYF
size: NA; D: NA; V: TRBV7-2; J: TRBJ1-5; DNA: TGTGCCAGCAGCCCGGGTGGTGGCTATAGCAATCAGCCCCAGCATTTT; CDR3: CASSPGGGYSNQPQHF
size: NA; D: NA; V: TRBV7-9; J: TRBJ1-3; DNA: TGTGCCAGCAGCTTAGGACAACCTAACTCTGGAAACACCATATATTTT; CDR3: CASSLGQPNSGNTIYF
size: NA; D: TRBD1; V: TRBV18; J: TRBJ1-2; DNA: TGTGCCAGCTCACCGACAGGGATGGCGTTGGATGGCTACACCTTC; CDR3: CASSPTGMALDGYTF
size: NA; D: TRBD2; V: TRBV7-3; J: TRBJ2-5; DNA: TGTGCCAGCAGCTTAAGGGCTGGGGGTCTAGCGGGGACCCAAGAGACCCAGTACTTC; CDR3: CASSLRAGGLAGTQETQYF
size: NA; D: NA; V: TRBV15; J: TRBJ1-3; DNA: TGTGCCACCAGTAACCACGGTTCGGGAAACACCATATATTTT; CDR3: CATSNHGSGNTIYF
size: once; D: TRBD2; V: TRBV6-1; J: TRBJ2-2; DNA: TGTGCCAGCAGAGGGACTAGCGATATGAAAGGGGAGCTGTTTTTT; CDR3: CASRGTSDMKGELFF
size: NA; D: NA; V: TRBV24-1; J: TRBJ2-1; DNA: TGTGCCACCAGTGAGACTGATGATCTACGCTCCTACAATGAGCAGTTCTTC; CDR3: CATSETDDLRSYNEQFF
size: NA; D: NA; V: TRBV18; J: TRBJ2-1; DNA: TGTGCCAGCTCAGCCCGGGTTTCGAGGGATGAGCAGTTCTTC; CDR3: CASSARVSRDEQFF
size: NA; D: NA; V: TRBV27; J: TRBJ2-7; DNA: TGTGCCAGCATGGAGCGGCCATACGAGCAGTACTTC; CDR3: CASMERPYEQYF
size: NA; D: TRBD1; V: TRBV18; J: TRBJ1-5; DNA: TGTGCCAGCTCACCAACCCGGGACAGGGGCAATCAGCCCCAGCATTTT; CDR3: CASSPTRDRGNQPQHF
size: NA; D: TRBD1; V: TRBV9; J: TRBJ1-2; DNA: TGTGCCAGCAGCGTCGATCAGGGGGCAGACTATGGCTACACCTTC; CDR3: CASSVDQGADYGYTF
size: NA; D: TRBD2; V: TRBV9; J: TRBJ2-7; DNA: TGTGCCAGCTTAAGGACGTCTGACGGGAGGGCCCACGAGCAGTACTTC; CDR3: CASLRTSDGRAHEQYF
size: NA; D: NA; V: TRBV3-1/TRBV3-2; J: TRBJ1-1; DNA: TGTGCCAGCAGCCGAGGACAGAACACTGAAGCTTTCTTT; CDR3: CASSRGQNTEAFF
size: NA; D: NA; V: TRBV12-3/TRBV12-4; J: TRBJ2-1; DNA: TGTGCCAGCAGTTCAATCTACAATGAGCAGTTCTTC; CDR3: CASSSIYNEQFF
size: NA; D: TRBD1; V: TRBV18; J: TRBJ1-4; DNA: TGTGCCAGCTCACTGGGACAGGGCGAAAAACTGTTTTTT; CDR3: CASSLGQGEKLFF
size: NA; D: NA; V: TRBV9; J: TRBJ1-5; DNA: TGTGCCAGCAGCGGGGGCCAGCCGGAGGGTCAGCCCCAGCATTTT; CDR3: CASSGGQPEGQPQHF
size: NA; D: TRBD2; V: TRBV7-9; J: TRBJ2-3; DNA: TGTGCCAGCAGCAGTCGACTAGCGGGGGGGCCCAGCACAGATACGCAGTATTTT; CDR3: CASSSRLAGGPSTDTQYF
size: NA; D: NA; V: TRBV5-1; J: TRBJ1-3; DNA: TGCGCCAGCAGCTTGACCAGAAATGGAAACACCATATATTTT; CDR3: CASSLTRNGNTIYF
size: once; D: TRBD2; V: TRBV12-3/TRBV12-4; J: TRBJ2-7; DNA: TGTGCCAGCAGTATTAGCGGGAGGGGCGAGCAGTACTTC; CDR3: CASSISGRGEQYF
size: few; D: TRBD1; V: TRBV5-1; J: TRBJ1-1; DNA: TGCGCCAGCAGCCTGGACGGGACAGGGTCGGTCCCTGAAGCTTTCTTT; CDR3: CASSLDGTGSVPEAFF
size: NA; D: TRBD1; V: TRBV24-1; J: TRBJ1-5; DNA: TGTGCCACCAGTGATCACACCCAGGGGGTTGGTAATCAGCCCCAGCATTTT; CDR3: CATSDHTQGVGNQPQHF
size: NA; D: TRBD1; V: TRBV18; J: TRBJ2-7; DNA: TGTGCCAGCTCACTTCGTCCGGACAGGGGCTCCTACGAGCAGTACTTC; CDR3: CASSLRPDRGSYEQYF
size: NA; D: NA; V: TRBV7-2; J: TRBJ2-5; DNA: TGTGCCAGCAGCCCTAAAGAGACCCAGTACTTC; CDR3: CASSPKETQYF
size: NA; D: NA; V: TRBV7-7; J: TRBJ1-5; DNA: TGTGCTAGCAGCTTGGGTCCGGGACAGCCCCAGCATTTT; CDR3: CASSLGPGQPQHF
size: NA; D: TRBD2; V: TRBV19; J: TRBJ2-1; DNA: TGTGCCAGTAAAACTAGCGGGGTCCCCAATGAGCAGTTCTTC; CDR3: CASKTSGVPNEQFF
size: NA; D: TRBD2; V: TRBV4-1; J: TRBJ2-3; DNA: TGCGCCAGCAGCCGTCGGACTAGCGGGGGTAGTACAGATACGCAGTATTTT; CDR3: CASSRRTSGGSTDTQYF
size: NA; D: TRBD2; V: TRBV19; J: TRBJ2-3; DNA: TGTGCCAGTAGGACTAGCGCGAGCACAGATACGCAGTATTTT; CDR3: CASRTSASTDTQYF
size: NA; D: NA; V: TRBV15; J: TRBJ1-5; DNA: TGTGCCACCAGCCCAGGTCCCCCCCTCTATCAGCCCCAGCATTTT; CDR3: CATSPGPPLYQPQHF
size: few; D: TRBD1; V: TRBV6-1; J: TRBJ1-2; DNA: TGTGCCAGCGCGATAACAGGGGGCGGCCCCTATGGCTACACCTTC; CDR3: CASAITGGGPYGYTF
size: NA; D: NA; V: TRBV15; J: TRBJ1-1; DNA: TGTGCCACCAGCAGACTGGACAGCCGGAACACTGAAGCTTTCTTT; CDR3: CATSRLDSRNTEAFF
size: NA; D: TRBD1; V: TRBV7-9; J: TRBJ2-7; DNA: TGTGCCAGCAGCCCCATTCCCGGGACAGGGGTAGCCTACGAGCAGTACTTC; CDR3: CASSPIPGTGVAYEQYF
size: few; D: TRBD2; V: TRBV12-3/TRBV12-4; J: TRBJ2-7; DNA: TGTGCCAGCAGTCGGGCTGCGGGAGTTGAGCAGTACTTC; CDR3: CASSRAAGVEQYF
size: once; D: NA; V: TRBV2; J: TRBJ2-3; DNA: TGTGCCAGCAGGCGAGCGGTTAACACAGATACGCAGTATTTT; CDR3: CASRRAVNTDTQYF
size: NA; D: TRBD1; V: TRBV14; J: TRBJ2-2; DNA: TGTGCCAGCAGCCAAGTAACAGGGGCGGGCACCGGGGAGCTGTTTTTT; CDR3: CASSQVTGAGTGELFF
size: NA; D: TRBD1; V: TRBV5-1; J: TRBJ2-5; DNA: TGCGCCAGCAGCATGGGACAGGGGTCAGTCGAGACCCAGTACTTC; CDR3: CASSMGQGSVETQYF
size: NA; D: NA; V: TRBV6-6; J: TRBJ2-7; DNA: TGTGCCAGCAGTTACTCGACTACTCTTCCCTACGAGCAGTACTTC; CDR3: CASSYSTTLPYEQYF
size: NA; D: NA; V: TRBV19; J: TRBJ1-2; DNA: TGTGCCAGTAGTATAAGCAGGGTAAACTATGGCTACACCTTC; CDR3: CASSISRVNYGYTF
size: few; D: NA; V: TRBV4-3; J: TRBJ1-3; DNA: TGCGCCAGCAGCCGGGCAGGGGAAGGTGGAAACACCATATATTTT; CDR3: CASSRAGEGGNTIYF